Here is one TCR beta chain with its context. Reverse transcription used roughly 0.45 to 1 ug RNA and random hexamers. From the immunoSEQ multiplex PCR reads, TCRdb called clonotypes with MiXCR, one entry per CDR3 protein. The sample gives more than 100,000 distinct CDR3 sequences, over 90% of which show up once; 0.12% is in the top ten. The trim removed 4 bases at V and 7 bases at J, leaving 10 bases unmatched. The CDR3 loop spans 16 amino acids. Per germline, CDR1 MGHRA and CDR2 YSYEKL. This entry belongs to a study of CD8 T cells in Susac syndrome. The chain uses TRBV4-1 and TRBJ2-1, with 10 bases fitting TRBD1. Input material: CD4+ T cells from PBMCs. This TCR was sampled from a human donor in good health. The CDR3 DNA reads as TGCGCCAGCAGCCGATCCGGGACAGGGGTCGAGAATGAGCAGTTCTTC. It encodes CASSRSGTGVENEQFF.